Listed here are 3 T cell receptor beta chains from one sample, sequenced in a study of cytomegalovirus exposure and HLA in healthy donors. The study ran its PCR with 60 Vbeta and 13 Jbeta primers. Here immunoSEQ multiplex PCR was the method, and the copy in TCRdb shows in-frame clones only, minus some. The sample has around 92,000 clones; roughly 76% are singletons. The material sequenced was PBMCs. The receptors originated from a human donor in good health.

This sequence joins TRBV4-3 and TRBJ2-1; 10 bases map to TRBD2. CDR3 length equals 18 residues. The V and J ends lost 0 bases and 9 bases, in that order; junction bases with no gene match: 14. In germline, CDR1 is LGHNA, CDR2 YSLEER. In DNA form, the CDR3 reads TGCGCCAGCAGCCAAGATGAGAGGTCAGCGGGAGGGCCCGTTGAGCAGTTCTTC. This gives the protein CASSQDERSAGGPVEQFF.

The chain has TRBV5-1 and TRBJ1-3; TRBD1 is a possible D gene (6 bases). V lost 3 bases to trimming and J lost 0 bases, with 19 bases between them. The V gene's germline CDR1 is SGHRS and CDR2 YFSETQ. The CDR3 has 18 residues. This CDR3 is CASSSQTGQSHSGNTIYF. In DNA form, the CDR3 reads TGCGCCAGCAGCTCGCAAACAGGACAGTCGCACTCTGGAAACACCATATATTTT.

This clone was counted a single time. The genes are TRBV7-9 and TRBJ1-1; 11 nucleotides align to TRBD1. Germline V gene lookup returns CDR1 SEHNR and CDR2 FQNEAQ (reference sequence). CDR3 length: 15 residues. V gave up 3 bases and J gave up 4 bases; unmatched junction bases: 4. The CDR3 coding sequence is TGTGCCAGCAGCTTGGGACAGGGGGGGGGCACTGAAGCTTTCTTT. The encoded protein is CASSLGQGGGTEAFF.